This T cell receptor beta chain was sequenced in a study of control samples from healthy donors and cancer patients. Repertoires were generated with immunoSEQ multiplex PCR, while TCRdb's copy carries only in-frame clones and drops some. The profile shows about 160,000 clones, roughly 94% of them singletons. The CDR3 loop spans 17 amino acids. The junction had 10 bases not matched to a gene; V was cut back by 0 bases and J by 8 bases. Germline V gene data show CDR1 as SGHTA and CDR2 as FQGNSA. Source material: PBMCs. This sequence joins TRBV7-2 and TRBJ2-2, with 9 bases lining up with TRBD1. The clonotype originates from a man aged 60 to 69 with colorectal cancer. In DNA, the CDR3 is TGTGCCAGCAGCTTAGCCGGGACAGGGAGTAGTAAAGGGGAGCTGTTTTTT. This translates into CASSLAGTGSSKGELFF.